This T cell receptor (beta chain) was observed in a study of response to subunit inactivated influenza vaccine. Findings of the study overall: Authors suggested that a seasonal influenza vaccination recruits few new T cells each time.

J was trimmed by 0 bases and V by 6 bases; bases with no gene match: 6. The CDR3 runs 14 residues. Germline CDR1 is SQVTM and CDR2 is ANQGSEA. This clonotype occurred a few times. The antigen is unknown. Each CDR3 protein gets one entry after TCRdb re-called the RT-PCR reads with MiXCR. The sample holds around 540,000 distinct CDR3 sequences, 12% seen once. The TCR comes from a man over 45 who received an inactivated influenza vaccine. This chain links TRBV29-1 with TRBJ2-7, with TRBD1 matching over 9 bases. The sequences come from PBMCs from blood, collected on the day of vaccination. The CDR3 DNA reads TGCAGCGTCACCGGGACAGGGAGCTCCTACGAGCAGTACTTC. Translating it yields CSVTGTGSSYEQYF.